Presented here are 2 T cell receptor beta chains from one specimen sequenced in a study of T cell repertoires in cytomegalovirus infection. TCRdb reprocessed the reads via MiXCR and lists one record per CDR3 protein. The sample contains some 110,000 distinct CDR3 sequences, around 9.1% of which appear only once. What these receptors recognize is not known. The sample taken for sequencing was PBMCs, sequenced either directly or after in vitro stimulation (not recorded which). Receptors were obtained from a human donor in good health (CMV status not recorded). Some clones in this sample may be carry-over from other donors' samples.

This clonotype came up a few times. The rearrangement joins TRBV6-5 to TRBJ2-5; perhaps TRBD1 as D (6 bases). CDR1 and CDR2 from the germline V gene are MNHEY and SVGAGI. The CDR3 extends over 13 amino acids. The germline V and J ends were trimmed by 1 base and 7 bases, with 10 bases remaining between them. This CDR3 reads CASSYLQGWTQYF. In DNA, the CDR3 is TGTGCCAGCAGTTACTTACAGGGTTGGACCCAGTACTTC.

The table lists this clonotype with many counts. This chain joins TRBV6-5 and TRBJ1-3; D is uncertain. Germline CDR1 is MNHEY and CDR2 is SVGAGI. V was shortened by 0 bases and J by 0 bases, with 9 bases between the two germline ends. The CDR3 runs to 16 residues. CDR3 coding DNA: TGTGCCAGCAGTTACTCGATTGGGAGCTCTGGAAACACCATATATTTT. Translated, it gives CASSYSIGSSGNTIYF.